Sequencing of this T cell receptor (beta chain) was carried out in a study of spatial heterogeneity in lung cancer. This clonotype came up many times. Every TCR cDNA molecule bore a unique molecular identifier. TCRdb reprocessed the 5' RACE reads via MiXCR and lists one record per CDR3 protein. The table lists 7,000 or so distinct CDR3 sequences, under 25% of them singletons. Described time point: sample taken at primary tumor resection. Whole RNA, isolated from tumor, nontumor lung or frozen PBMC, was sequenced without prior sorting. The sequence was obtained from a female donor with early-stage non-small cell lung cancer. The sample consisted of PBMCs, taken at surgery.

The CDR3 loop is CASSLGLAGVLDIQYF. The CDR3 DNA reads as TGTGCCAGCAGCTTAGGACTAGCGGGAGTCTTGGACATTCAGTACTTC. The J gene is TRBJ2-4, the V gene TRBV7-2; 12 positions agree with TRBD2. The CDR3 length is 16 residues. Germline CDR1 and CDR2: SGHTA and FQGNSA. V lost 1 base, J lost 8 bases, and 6 bases stayed unmatched.